This is a list of T cell receptor beta chains from one sample in a study of human CD8 memory T cell subsets. From the 5' RACE reads, TCRdb lists one entry per CDR3 protein and no DNA. The sample table includes approximately 9,300 distinct CDR3 sequences. The sequencing sample was made of CD8+ stem-like memory T cells (TSCM and TCM) sorted from PBMCs. Source of these receptors: a human donor in good health. Each CDR3 is given with its conserved first and last residue. Some rows have no size entry. The others give once, few or many, or a class for an expanded clone.

TRBV29-1	TRBJ2-5	medium-sized	15	CSVEDPGTQVETQYF
TRBV12-3/TRBV12-4	TRBJ2-1	NA	11	CAVGSGGEQFF
TRBV6-5	TRBJ1-1	NA	13	CASSGSVNTEAFF
TRBV7-9	TRBJ2-7	medium-sized	15	CASSPGSDGNYEQYF
TRBV28	TRBJ2-1	NA	14	CASSQIATATEQFF
TRBV15	TRBJ2-1	NA	16	CATSRDLFLENNEQFF
TRBV5-6	TRBJ2-2	NA	12	CASSSVDGELFF
TRBV6-5	TRBJ2-1	NA	15	CASTPWQGANNEQFF
TRBV11-3	TRBJ2-7	NA	13	CASSTGTVHEQYF
TRBV7-9	TRBJ2-6	NA	15	CASSSPLSGANVLTF
TRBV19	TRBJ2-7	NA	16	CASRLAGGSTDYEQYF
TRBV13	TRBJ2-1	medium-sized	12	CASSGLVPEQFF
TRBV7-9	TRBJ2-7	medium-sized	14	CASSLVGSSYEQYF
TRBV7-8	TRBJ2-3	NA	17	CASSLSRRGAYVDTQYF
TRBV7-2	TRBJ2-1	NA	18	CASSLGWTSGGPYNEQFF
TRBV7-2	TRBJ2-1	NA	13	CASRHNPHNEQFF
TRBV6-2/TRBV6-3	TRBJ1-1	NA	13	CASSYDQGTEAFF
TRBV20-1	TRBJ2-7	NA	14	CSAEPSGGPYEQYF
TRBV9	TRBJ2-4	NA	16	CASSVGIAGDSHIQYF
TRBV6-4	TRBJ2-3	NA	15	CASSDNEGGRDTQYF
TRBV29-1	TRBJ2-4	medium-sized	17	CSVELEMGISDKNIQYF
TRBV5-4	TRBJ1-2	NA	14	CASSLSGTRYGYTF
TRBV15	TRBJ2-7	NA	14	CATGRDRATYEQYF
TRBV20-1	TRBJ1-2	NA	14	CSAIDQRNLYGYTF
TRBV29-1	TRBJ2-3	medium-sized	14	CSVDGQTGVDTQYF
TRBV3-1	TRBJ2-3	NA	15	CASSQDTSGADTQYF
TRBV7-6	TRBJ2-2	NA	14	CASSLVAGGSELFF
TRBV7-9	TRBJ2-7	NA	13	CASTPGPNYEQYF
TRBV7-8	TRBJ2-1	NA	18	CASSLHLYRERSNNEQFF
TRBV10-3	TRBJ2-3	NA	15	CAISEGGGDTDTQYF
TRBV24-1	TRBJ2-2	NA	16	CATSDLYSPTPGELFF
TRBV27	TRBJ1-2	NA	13	CASGLRPNYGYTF
TRBV9	TRBJ2-2	NA	13	CASSDGGPGELFF
TRBV5-6	TRBJ1-1	medium-sized	17	CASSEIGSRAMNTEAFF
TRBV27	TRBJ2-1	NA	14	CASSSGGDYNEQFF
TRBV6-5	TRBJ2-3	medium-sized	20	CASSQYAGGQGILSTDTQYF
TRBV4-3	TRBJ2-7	NA	14	CASSQDGGLGEQYF
TRBV5-5	TRBJ1-1	NA	12	CASSLMSTEAFF
TRBV11-3	TRBJ2-1	NA	14	CASSPERGDSEQFF
TRBV27	TRBJ2-5	NA	14	CASSPMDSQETQYF
TRBV11-2	TRBJ2-2	NA	15	CASSGAGGPTGELFF
TRBV4-2	TRBJ2-1	NA	13	CASSQDLFSAQFF
TRBV7-8	TRBJ2-2	medium-sized	15	CASSDGTSFSGELFF
TRBV23-1	TRBJ1-1	hyperexpanded	14	CASSLGRENTEAFF
TRBV6-5	TRBJ2-1	NA	15	CASSYLAGKYNEQFF